These 9 T cell receptor beta chains came from one sample sequenced in a study of identical twins. TCRdb itself ran the 5' RACE reads through MiXCR, one entry per CDR3 protein. The data contain fewer than 250,000 distinct CDR3 sequences, approximately 7% of them singletons. These sequences were also reported in another study, on yellow fever vaccine responses in identical twins.

Sequenced sample: memory (CD45RO+) T cells sorted from blood. The receptors originated from a woman younger than 35 in good health.

This clonotype was detected ten times or more. This chain connects TRBV12-3 or TRBV12-4 to TRBJ1-5; D possibly corresponds to TRBD1 (5 bases). The length of the CDR3 is 14 residues. Between the trimmed V and J ends, which lost 6 bases and 5 bases, there was a span of 14 bases. For the CDR3, the DNA is TGTGCCAGCAGCCGGGGGGGAGGATATCAGCCCCAGCATTTT. It is translated as CASSRGGGYQPQHF.

By sample share, this clonotype is medium-sized (0.01 to 0.1%). This chain joins TRBV12-3 or TRBV12-4 and TRBJ2-1; D call uncertain. With 3 bases removed from V and 6 bases from J, the gap between germline ends came to 9 bases. The CDR3 contains 13 residues. DNA of the CDR3: TGTGCCAGCAGTTTGTCTCGCCTCAATGAGCAGTTCTTC. This encodes CASSLSRLNEQFF.

The chain is built from TRBV12-3 or TRBV12-4 and TRBJ2-7; D might be TRBD1 (6 bases). The CDR3 contains 12 residues. The V gene lost 5 bases and the J gene lost 3 bases, with 8 bases spanning the gap. The CDR3 region has the DNA TGTGCCAGCAGTACACAGGGCTACGAGCAGTACTTC. Its protein is CASSTQGYEQYF.

The chain uses TRBV15 and TRBJ1-1, with D perhaps matching TRBD1 (6 bases). The CDR3 runs 13 residues. CDR1 and CDR2 from the germline V gene are LNHNV and YYDKDF (reference sequence). The V gene lost 5 bases and the J gene lost 7 bases, with 14 bases spanning the gap. CDR3 nucleotide sequence: TGTGCCACCAGCGCCAGACAGGTTGATGAAGCTTTCTTT. This sequence encodes CATSARQVDEAFF.

This clonotype was seen a few times. The chain employs TRBV7-6 and TRBJ2-7, with TRBD2 matching over 12 bases. Germline V gives CDR1 SGHVS, CDR2 FNYEAQ. V was pared by 5 bases and J by 7 bases, with 15 bases of the junction left unmatched. This CDR3 has 17 amino acids. The CDR3 here is CASSPRTSGKGVREQYF. The CDR3 region has the DNA TGTGCCAGCAGCCCGCGGACTAGCGGGAAGGGGGTACGTGAGCAGTACTTC.

This clonotype appeared many times. The rearrangement links TRBV5-1 to TRBJ2-1; 9 bases map to TRBD1. With 0 bases clipped from V and 15 bases from J, the junction kept 7 bases outside the gene matches. Germline V gene lookup returns CDR1 SGHRS and CDR2 YFSETQ. CDR3 length equals 13 residues. CDR3 in amino acids: CASSLVGQGLMFF. DNA for the CDR3: TGCGCCAGCAGCTTGGTGGGACAGGGTCTTATGTTCTTC.

This clonotype has more than one count but fewer than ten. This rearrangement joins TRBV15 to TRBJ2-7; 8 bases agree with TRBD1. V was pared by 3 bases and J by 5 bases, with 3 bases of the junction left unmatched. The CDR3 is 13 amino acids. Germline V lookup: CDR1 LNHNV, CDR2 YYDKDF (reference sequence). The CDR3 loop reads CATSSETGDEQYV. Written as DNA, the CDR3 is TGTGCCACCAGCAGTGAGACAGGGGACGAGCAGTACGTC.

This clonotype showed up just a few times. The genes are TRBV11-1 and TRBJ2-7, with 10 positions matching TRBD2. Germline V gene sequence: CDR1 SGHAT, CDR2 FQDESV (reference sequence). V lost 6 bases to trimming and J lost 3 bases; unmatched junction nucleotides: 8. CDR3 length equals 15 residues. The CDR3 reads CASSPLAGGDYEQYF. The CDR3 DNA is TGTGCCAGCAGTCCATTAGCGGGAGGTGACTACGAGCAGTACTTC.

This chain joins TRBV24-1 and TRBJ2-5; 10 nucleotides agree with TRBD1. Germline CDR1 KGHDR, CDR2 SFDVKD. The CDR3 sequence is 15 residues long. V lost 0 bases to trimming and J lost 5 bases; unmatched junction nucleotides: 2. The CDR3 spells CATSDLKGQGETQYF. The CDR3 region has the DNA TGTGCCACCAGTGATTTGAAGGGACAGGGGGAGACCCAGTACTTC.